These T cell receptor beta chains were read from a single sample in a study of identical twins. TCRdb reanalysed the 5' RACE reads using MiXCR and keeps one entry per CDR3 protein. Among a few hundred thousand distinct CDR3 sequences, roughly a tenth were seen once, and the ten largest hold roughly 10%. The specimen was memory T cells sorted from blood. Every receptor here comes from a middle-aged man in good health. Each CDR3 is given with its conserved first and last residue. The D gene is left open where the match is weak. Size is stated for part of the rows, as once, few or many counts, or as a class when the clone is expanded.

>.|13|TRBV29-1|many|TRBJ2-1
TGCAGCGCTGACAGAAGCCGAGGCGATAAGCAGTTCTTC
CSADRSRGDKQFF
>TRBD2|17|TRBV11-2|few|TRBJ2-3
TGTGCCAGCAGCGGTAGGGGATCTGGGGGGGACACAGATACGCAGTATTTT
CASSGRGSGGDTDTQYF
>TRBD2|15|TRBV19|.|TRBJ2-5
TGTGCCAGTAGTATTTTTACTAGCGGGGCAGAGACCCAGTACTTC
CASSIFTSGAETQYF
>TRBD2|16|TRBV4-2|.|TRBJ2-7
TGTGCCAGCAGCCCAGAGATAGGACTAGCGGGCTACGAGCAGTACTTC
CASSPEIGLAGYEQYF
>TRBD1|14|TRBV2|few|TRBJ2-7
TGTGCCAGCAGTGAAGACAGGGGCCCCTACGAGCAGTACTTC
CASSEDRGPYEQYF
>.|15|TRBV18|many|TRBJ1-6
TGTGCCAGCTCACCACTTTCGAGAGATAATTCACCCCTCCACTTT
CASSPLSRDNSPLHF
>.|13|TRBV20-1|few|TRBJ2-7
TGCAGTGCTAGCGGGGTATGGCCCGGCGAGCAGTACTTC
CSASGVWPGEQYF
>.|12|TRBV12-3/TRBV12-4|few|TRBJ2-2
TGTGCCAGCAGATCATGGACCGGGGAGCTGTTTTTT
CASRSWTGELFF
>TRBD2|15|TRBV20-1|.|TRBJ2-7
TGCAGTGCTTATTGGGCTAGCGGGAAGTCGTCTGAGCAGTACTTC
CSAYWASGKSSEQYF
>TRBD1|14|TRBV10-1|many|TRBJ2-5
TGCGCCAGCAGTGATGACAGGGGTGGAGAGACCCAGTACTTC
CASSDDRGGETQYF
>TRBD1|14|TRBV10-3|few|TRBJ2-3
TGTGCCATCAGTGGGACAGGGGGCATAGATACGCAGTATTTT
CAISGTGGIDTQYF
>.|14|TRBV20-1|.|TRBJ2-7
TGCAGTGCTAGAGACCACCGGGGGTCCTACGAGCAGTACTTC
CSARDHRGSYEQYF
>.|14|TRBV4-2|many|TRBJ2-4
TGTGCCAGCAGCCAGGGGGGAGCCAAAAACATTCAGTACTTC
CASSQGGAKNIQYF
>.|17|TRBV9|many|TRBJ2-2
TGTGCCAGCAGCGGAGTTTCGGGTGCTCTCAAGGCCGGGGAGCTGTTTTTT
CASSGVSGALKAGELFF
>.|12|TRBV7-2|few|TRBJ2-5
TGTGCCAGCAGCTTCGGAGAGGAGACCCAGTACTTC
CASSFGEETQYF
>.|14|TRBV15|few|TRBJ2-3
TGTGCCACCAGCAGAGTTGTCCAGCGAGATACGCAGTATTTT
CATSRVVQRDTQYF
>.|14|TRBV20-1|.|TRBJ2-3
TGCAGTGCTGCCCGGGACCTTAGCACAGATACGCAGTATTTT
CSAARDLSTDTQYF
>TRBD2|16|TRBV6-2/TRBV6-3|few|TRBJ2-1
TGTGCCAGCAGTTGGACTAGCGGGAGGCTCTTTGGTGAGCAGTTCTTC
CASSWTSGRLFGEQFF
>TRBD2|16|TRBV20-1|many|TRBJ2-7
TGCAGTGCTAGGGTTGCGGGAGGAGGTTTTTCCTACGAGCAGTACTTC
CSARVAGGGFSYEQYF
>.|18|TRBV3-1|few|TRBJ1-3
TGTGCCAGCAGCCAAGGAGGCAGGGCCTTATCCTCTGGAAACACCATATATTTT
CASSQGGRALSSGNTIYF
>TRBD1|12|TRBV7-9|many|TRBJ2-5
TGTGCCAGCAGCTTACCCAGGGGGTCCCAGTACTTC
CASSLPRGSQYF
>.|13|TRBV11-2|many|TRBJ1-2
TGTGCCAGCAGCCCCTCAGGCGGGTATGGCTACACCTTC
CASSPSGGYGYTF
>.|13|TRBV4-2|many|TRBJ1-2
TGTGCCAGCAGCCAAGATTCTAACGCCGGCTACACCTTC
CASSQDSNAGYTF
>TRBD2|13|TRBV19|many|TRBJ2-5
TGTGCCAGTAGCCCGACTAGCTCGCAGACCCAGTACTTC
CASSPTSSQTQYF
>.|14|TRBV7-2|few|TRBJ2-1
TGTGCCAGCAGCCCTTATGGGACCTACAATGAGCAGTTCTTC
CASSPYGTYNEQFF
>.|14|TRBV7-2|.|TRBJ1-1
TGTGCCAGCAGCCAACAGGCATTGAACACTGAAGCTTTCTTT
CASSQQALNTEAFF
>.|14|TRBV5-1|.|TRBJ2-2
TGCGCCAGCAGCCAAACGGCTGGAACCGGGGAGCTGTTTTTT
CASSQTAGTGELFF
>.|14|TRBV7-9|.|TRBJ2-3
TGTGCCAGCAGCGAGGCTTGGGGCACAGATACGCAGTATTTT
CASSEAWGTDTQYF
>TRBD2|13|TRBV20-1|.|TRBJ2-5
TGCAGTGCCCGGCCTAGCGGGGAGCAGACCCAGTACTTC
CSARPSGEQTQYF
>TRBD1|15|TRBV5-1|.|TRBJ2-5
TGCGCCAGCAGCTCCGGACAGGGGGCGCGTGAGACCCAGTACTTC
CASSSGQGARETQYF
>.|17|TRBV20-1|.|TRBJ2-5
TGCAGTGCTAGCCCACCACGGTCGGGGGCGTTGGGGGAGACCCAGTACTTC
CSASPPRSGALGETQYF
>TRBD1|16|TRBV5-1|many|TRBJ1-2
TGCGCCAGCAGCGAAGATCCAGGACAGGGGGCTTCCGGCTACACCTTC
CASSEDPGQGASGYTF
>.|21|TRBV21-1|many|TRBJ1-6
TGTGCCAGCAGCAACCCCAACCACAGGGACGGCCAAAGCTCCTATAATTCACCCCTCCACTTT
CASSNPNHRDGQSSYNSPLHF
>TRBD2|15|TRBV27|few|TRBJ2-1
TGTGCCAGCAGGACAGCGGGAAGGCCCTACAATGAGCAGTTCTTC
CASRTAGRPYNEQFF
>.|12|TRBV6-1|few|TRBJ1-1
TGTGCCAGCAAGGGGGGAAGTACTGAAGCTTTCTTT
CASKGGSTEAFF
>TRBD1|15|TRBV5-1|many|TRBJ2-5
TGCGCCAGCAGCTTGGCCACGGGACAGACAGAGACCCAGTACTTC
CASSLATGQTETQYF
>TRBD1|16|TRBV27|.|TRBJ1-5
TGTGCCAGCAGTTCTTGGACAGGGAGGTTCAATCAGCCCCAGCATTTT
CASSSWTGRFNQPQHF
>TRBD1|16|TRBV29-1|.|TRBJ2-3
TGCAGCGTTGAAGATCTAGACAGGGCGTTTAGAGATACGCAGTATTTT
CSVEDLDRAFRDTQYF
>.|16|TRBV11-2|.|TRBJ1-1
TGTGCCAGCAGCTTAGATTTTGGTTGGGCGAACACTGAAGCTTTCTTT
CASSLDFGWANTEAFF
>TRBD2|14|TRBV4-2|few|TRBJ2-1
TGTGCCAGCAGCCAAGGCGCGGGAGATACTGAGCAGTTCTTC
CASSQGAGDTEQFF
>TRBD2|15|TRBV5-6|few|TRBJ2-1
TGTGCCAGCAGCTTGGTCGGACTAGGAAAGGTTGAGCAGTTCTTC
CASSLVGLGKVEQFF